A single sample is the source of the 16 T cell receptor beta chains below, sequenced in a study of cytomegalovirus exposure and HLA in healthy donors. Data came from immunoSEQ multiplex PCR; TCRdb stores just in-frame clones and leaves some out. This table holds about 110,000 clones, over 85% found once. Source material: PBMCs. The receptors stem from a woman aged 18-29 years in good health and CMV-seronegative.

The sample holds a few counts of this clone. This sequence joins TRBV29-1 and TRBJ1-1; D possibly corresponds to TRBD1 (5 bases). V was shortened by 4 bases and J by 5 bases, with 17 bases between the two germline ends. The CDR3 length is 14 residues. In germline, CDR1 is SQVTM, CDR2 ANQGSEA. This chain's CDR3 is CSVGEPRGGTEAFF. CDR3 DNA sequence: TGCAGCGTTGGAGAACCCCGGGGGGGAACTGAAGCTTTCTTT.

The chain has TRBV4-1 and TRBJ2-7, with 7 nucleotides matching TRBD2. Germline V CDR1 and CDR2: MGHRA, YSYEKL. This CDR3 comprises 15 residues. J gave up 5 bases and V 1 base, and 8 bases lay outside the gene matches. Here the CDR3 DNA reads TGCGCCAGCAGCCAAGTAGGACTAGTAAGTAACGAGCAGTACTTC. Translated, it gives CASSQVGLVSNEQYF.

The chain has TRBV6-1 and TRBJ2-7; no firm D call. The V end lost 5 bases, the J end lost 2 bases, and 13 bases lay between the germline ends. CDR3 length equals 14 residues. CDR1 is MNHNS, CDR2 SASEGT, per germline. The CDR3 is CASSLGWQTYEQYF. In nucleotides, the CDR3 is TGTGCCAGCAGTCTCGGGTGGCAGACCTACGAGCAGTACTTC.

The chain couples TRBV4-2 to TRBJ2-1; TRBD2 agrees at 14 bases. V was clipped by 4 bases and J by 8 bases; unmatched bases: 7. The germline V gene has CDR1 LGHNA and CDR2 YNFKEQ. This CDR3 is built from 16 residues. CDR3 nucleotide sequence: TGTGCCAGCAGCCGAGTTGGACTAGCGGGGGGCCATGAGCAGTTCTTC. Protein product: CASSRVGLAGGHEQFF.

The DNA of the CDR3 is TGCGCCAGCAGCTCCGGACTAGCGGGGACTTCCACCGGGGAGCTGTTTTTT. This sequence encodes CASSSGLAGTSTGELFF. The chain uses TRBV5-1 and TRBJ2-2, with 12 bases aligning to TRBD2. CDR1 is SGHRS, CDR2 YFSETQ, per germline. The CDR3 has 17 amino acids. The V and J ends lost 3 bases and 4 bases, in that order; junction bases with no gene match: 7.

The chain uses TRBV19 and TRBJ2-1; possibly TRBD1 for D (5 bases). Germline CDR1 reads LNHDA; CDR2 reads SQIVND (reference sequence). V gave up 3 bases and J gave up 8 bases, with 14 bases separating them. The CDR3 runs to 14 residues. This CDR3 reads CASSMGQGADEQFF. DNA of the CDR3: TGTGCCAGTAGTATGGGGCAGGGTGCTGATGAGCAGTTCTTC.

V usage is TRBV18 and J usage is TRBJ1-2; 7 nucleotides align to TRBD1. Germline V CDR1 and CDR2: KGHSH, LQKENI. V gave up 2 bases and J gave up 5 bases; unmatched junction bases: 11. This CDR3 is 16 amino acids long. The CDR3 DNA follows: TGTGCCAGCTCACCAGGGGCGGGACAGCAGATTTATGGCTACACCTTC. Its protein is CASSPGAGQQIYGYTF.

V gene TRBV4-1 combines with J gene TRBJ2-7, with 10 nucleotides matching TRBD2. In germline, CDR1 is MGHRA, CDR2 YSYEKL. The CDR3 consists of 16 residues. V was clipped by 5 bases and J by 4 bases; unmatched bases: 11. The CDR3 nucleotides are TGCGCCAGCAGCGGGATACTAGCGGGGTTTCAATACGAGCAGTACTTC. Its translation: CASSGILAGFQYEQYF.

The DNA of the CDR3 is TGTGCCAGCAGCCCCAATTCAGGGCACACTGAAGCTTTCTTT. It specifies CASSPNSGHTEAFF. The chain employs TRBV6-6 and TRBJ1-1, with D tentatively TRBD1 (5 bases). V dropped 6 bases and J dropped 3 bases, with 14 bases sitting between them. Germline assignment: CDR1 MNHNY and CDR2 SVGAGI (reference sequence). The CDR3 covers 14 residues.

In nucleotides, the CDR3 is TGCGCCAGCAGTGTAGGGGCCCGAGAGACCCAGTACTTC. This codes for CASSVGARETQYF. The J gene is TRBJ2-5, the V gene TRBV10-2; the D gene is possibly TRBD1 (5 bases). Per germline, CDR1 WSHSY and CDR2 SAAADI. V lost 4 bases, J lost 4 bases, and 10 bases lay in between. The CDR3 loop spans 13 amino acids.

The V call is TRBV18, the J call TRBJ2-3; TRBD2 aligns across 7 bases. There are 16 residues in the CDR3. V was clipped by 1 base and J by 7 bases; unmatched bases: 11. The germline V gene encodes CDR1 KGHSH and CDR2 LQKENI. The CDR3, as DNA: TGTGCCAGCTCACCACAGGCGAAGCGGGGAGGTTATACGCAGTATTTT. Protein product: CASSPQAKRGGYTQYF.

J is TRBJ2-1 and V is TRBV7-3; TRBD2 aligns across 9 bases. The germline V gene encodes CDR1 SGHTA and CDR2 FQGTGA. The V segment lost 1 base and the J segment 7 bases; nucleotides outside the gene matches: 5. This CDR3 is 15 amino acids long. The DNA of the CDR3 is TGTGCCAGCAGCTTAATCCTAGCGGGAATGAATGAGCAGTTCTTC. Translation gives CASSLILAGMNEQFF.

This clone was counted once. The gene calls are TRBV7-3 and TRBJ2-7; 7 positions agree with TRBD2. Trimming removed 5 bases from V and 2 bases from J; junction bases left unmatched: 9. Germline V gives CDR1 SGHTA, CDR2 FQGTGA. This CDR3 comprises 15 residues. CDR3: CASSQQAGPPYEQYF. The CDR3, as DNA: TGTGCCAGCAGCCAACAAGCGGGACCGCCCTACGAGCAGTACTTC.

V and J are TRBV4-3 and TRBJ2-7; TRBD1 is a possible D gene (6 bases). The CDR3 contains 14 residues. V was trimmed by 8 bases and J by 1 base, leaving 15 bases between them. The V gene's germline CDR1 is LGHNA and CDR2 YSLEER. CDR3 protein: CASGTGSASYEQYF. In nucleotides, the CDR3 is TGCGCCAGCGGTACAGGGTCGGCGTCCTACGAGCAGTACTTC.

Only a few counts were recorded for this clone. The chain recombines TRBV7-9 with TRBJ1-1, with no clear D. Germline V gives CDR1 SEHNR, CDR2 FQNEAQ (reference sequence). This CDR3 spans 10 amino acids. The germline V and J ends were trimmed by 1 base and 8 bases, with 2 bases remaining between them. The CDR3 is CASSLVEAFF. CDR3 DNA sequence: TGTGCCAGCAGCTTAGTAGAAGCTTTCTTT.

V is TRBV2 and J is TRBJ1-3, with no clear D. Trimming took off 4 bases at V and 2 bases at J, with 18 bases between the two ends. Germline-derived CDR1 and CDR2 are SNHLY and FYNNEI. The CDR3 extends over 17 amino acids. CDR3 sequence: CASSALISVGTGNTIYF. CDR3 coding DNA: TGTGCCAGCAGTGCCTTAATTAGCGTGGGTACTGGAAACACCATATATTTT.